These 20 T cell receptor beta chains share one sample of origin, sequenced in a study of beta chain features in type 1 diabetes. Expressed TCRB transcripts were sequenced, since all the RNA that had been isolated was reverse transcribed. Assay: immunoSEQ multiplex PCR; the TCRdb copy retains only in-frame clones and omits some. The top ten hold 0.03% to 0.04% of the sample, which has approximately 250,000 clones, roughly 9.6% seen once. Specimen: naive CD4+ T cells from blood. All receptors derive from a woman under 30 in good health.

The chain couples TRBV7-9 to TRBJ1-2, with a tentative D call TRBD1 (5 bases). CDR3 length: 15 amino acids. The V end was cut by 3 bases, the J end by 2 bases, with 13 bases between. Germline V gives CDR1 SEHNR, CDR2 FQNEAQ (reference sequence). As DNA, the CDR3 is TGTGCCAGCAGCTTGCGGGGGATGTGGAACTATGGCTACACCTTC. Translating gives CASSLRGMWNYGYTF.

This clone was observed a handful of times. The rearrangement joins TRBV7-2 to TRBJ2-3; TRBD1 aligns across 8 bases. With V trimmed by 2 bases and J by 6 bases, 7 bases remained unmatched. Germline V gene data show CDR1 as SGHTA and CDR2 as FQGNSA. The CDR3 totals 15 residues. CDR3 sequence: CASSLFQGAGDTQYF. CDR3 in DNA: TGTGCCAGCAGCTTATTCCAGGGGGCCGGTGATACGCAGTATTTT.

V usage is TRBV15 and J usage is TRBJ1-5, with D tentatively TRBD1 (5 bases). This CDR3 spans 15 amino acids. V lost 1 base and J lost 2, with 9 bases in between. Looked up from germline, CDR1 is LNHNV and CDR2 is YYDKDF (reference sequence). The CDR3 spells CATSRGGGGNQPQHF. CDR3 in DNA: TGTGCCACCAGCAGAGGTGGGGGGGGCAATCAGCCCCAGCATTTT.

The chain links TRBV15 to TRBJ1-1; 10 positions agree with TRBD1. The CDR3 consists of 15 residues. The V segment lost 0 bases and the J segment 7 bases; nucleotides outside the gene matches: 5. Germline lookup yields CDR1 LNHNV and CDR2 YYDKDF (reference sequence). The CDR3 loop is CATSRDLRTGGEAFF. CDR3 bases: TGTGCCACCAGCAGAGATTTGAGGACAGGGGGTGAAGCTTTCTTT.

The chain carries TRBV18 and TRBJ2-7; 8 nucleotides line up with TRBD1. The CDR3 sequence is 13 residues long. Trimming took 5 bases from V and 5 from J; bases not matched to a gene: 5. Germline-derived CDR1 and CDR2 are KGHSH and LQKENI. Written as DNA, the CDR3 is TGTGCCAGCTCAAGATCGGACAGGGACGAGCAGTACTTC. It encodes CASSRSDRDEQYF. Supplemented by reference TRBV18 and TRBJ2-7, the full variable domain reads NAGVMQNPRHLVRRRGQEARLRCSPMKGHSHVYWYRQLPEEGLKFMVYLQKENIIDESGMPKERFSAEFPKEGPSILRIQQVVRGDSAAYFCASSRSDRDEQYFGPGTRLTVT.

This clone came up a few times. The chain is built from TRBV18 and TRBJ1-2, with TRBD1 matching over 7 bases. CDR1 and CDR2 from the germline V gene are KGHSH and LQKENI. V gave up 3 bases and J gave up 3 bases; unmatched junction bases: 4. This CDR3 has 14 amino acids. The CDR3 is CASSPDREDYGYTF. As DNA, the CDR3 is TGTGCCAGCTCACCCGACAGGGAAGACTATGGCTACACCTTC.

This clone was counted many times. The chain is built from TRBV23-1 and TRBJ2-7; a possible D gene is TRBD1 (5 bases). TRBV23-1 is an open reading frame, and its role is uncertain. The V gene lost 6 bases and the J gene lost 1 base, with 13 bases spanning the gap. This CDR3 comprises 14 residues. CDR3 in amino acids: CASRDIGASYEQYF. CDR3 nucleotide sequence: TGCGCCAGCAGAGACATTGGGGCATCCTACGAGCAGTACTTC.

The chain has TRBV6-4 and TRBJ1-6; D is uncertain. This CDR3 spans 14 amino acids. The V gene lost 6 bases and the J gene lost 3 bases, with 9 bases spanning the gap. The germline V gene has CDR1 MRHNA and CDR2 SNTAGT. CDR3 residues: CASSQTLYNSPLHF. CDR3 bases: TGTGCCAGCAGCCAGACTCTCTATAATTCACCCCTCCACTTT.

There are a few counts of this clone. V gene TRBV30 combines with J gene TRBJ2-1; 7 bases match TRBD1. The CDR3 runs 13 residues. Germline CDR1 GTSNPN, CDR2 SVGIG (reference sequence). V shed 6 bases and J 10 bases; nucleotides not matched to a gene: 12. CDR3 region: CACPSTGESEQFF. CDR3 bases: TGTGCCTGCCCCTCCACAGGGGAGTCGGAGCAGTTCTTC. The full variable domain, with the rest looked up from reference TRBV30 and TRBJ2-1, is SQTIHQWPATLVQPVGSPLSLECTVEGTSNPNLYWYRQAAGRGLQLLFYSVGIGQISSEVPQNLSASRPQDRQFILSSKKLLLSDSGFYLCACPSTGESEQFFGPGTRLTVL.

This chain uses TRBV30 with TRBJ1-4; the match to TRBD1 covers 8 bases. V was clipped by 4 bases and J by 11 bases; unmatched bases: 3. Germline values: CDR1 GTSNPN, CDR2 SVGIG (reference sequence). CDR3 length equals 11 residues. CDR3 sequence: CAWTGGGKLFF. CDR3 bases: TGTGCCTGGACAGGGGGCGGTAAACTGTTTTTT.

The V call is TRBV5-8, the J call TRBJ1-2, with a possible D match to TRBD1 (6 bases). Germline V gives CDR1 SGHTS, CDR2 YDEGEE. The CDR3 covers 15 residues. V lost 4 bases and J 0 bases, leaving 13 bases between the germline ends. The chain's CDR3 is CASSHGTFANYGYTF. The CDR3 DNA sequence: TGTGCCAGCAGCCATGGGACATTCGCTAACTATGGCTACACCTTC.

This clone showed up just a few times. The chain combines TRBV25-1 with TRBJ1-2; TRBD1 is a possible D gene (5 bases). V lost 2 bases and J 8 bases, leaving 9 bases between the germline ends. The V gene's germline CDR1 is MGHDK and CDR2 SYGVNS. The CDR3 runs 12 residues. The CDR3 region is CASSETGVGYTF. CDR3 DNA: TGTGCCAGCAGTGAAACGGGGGTAGGCTACACCTTC.

This clone was observed a handful of times. The chain links TRBV5-1 to TRBJ1-4, with D tentatively TRBD1 (6 bases). V lost 2 bases and J lost 10, with 18 bases in between. Germline CDR1 is SGHRS and CDR2 is YFSETQ. The CDR3 runs 15 residues. CDR3 sequence reads: CASSFTEGQGRKLFF. The CDR3 DNA is TGCGCCAGCAGCTTTACGGAAGGGCAGGGGCGAAAACTGTTTTTT. The full variable domain, rest sourced from reference TRBV5-1 and TRBJ1-4, is KAGVTQTPRYLIKTRGQQVTLSCSPISGHRSVSWYQQTPGQGLQFLFEYFSETQRNKGNFPGRFSGRQFSNSRSEMNVSTLELGDSALYLCASSFTEGQGRKLFFGSGTQLSVL.

This clone was found a few times. The rearrangement joins TRBV6-1 to TRBJ2-7; D is possibly TRBD2 (6 bases). CDR3 length equals 16 residues. Between the trimmed V and J ends, which lost 0 bases and 5 bases, there was a span of 17 bases. Germline loops: CDR1 MNHNS, CDR2 SASEGT. DNA for the CDR3: TGTGCCAGCAGTGAAGCCGACAGCGGAGGGGTGCACGAGCAGTACTTC. As protein: CASSEADSGGVHEQYF.

This clone has just a few counts. The gene calls are TRBV15 and TRBJ2-3, with TRBD1 matching over 10 bases. This CDR3 spans 17 amino acids. The V gene's germline CDR1 is LNHNV and CDR2 YYDKDF (reference sequence). The J segment lost 1 base and the V segment lost 0 bases, leaving 4 bases of the junction unmatched. For the CDR3, the DNA is TGTGCCACCAGCAGAGATCCGGGACAGGGGCGCACAGATACGCAGTATTTT. Residues: CATSRDPGQGRTDTQYF.

This clone was picked up a small number of times. The chain carries TRBV5-1 and TRBJ2-7; 13 bases fit TRBD2. Germline V gene sequence: CDR1 SGHRS, CDR2 YFSETQ. The trim removed 5 bases at V and 7 bases at J, leaving 9 bases unmatched. CDR3 length: 15 residues. The CDR3 DNA is TGCGCCAGCAGTCTTGGACTAGCGGGAGAAGGTGAGCAGTACTTC. Its protein product is CASSLGLAGEGEQYF.

This clone was counted at least ten times. The rearrangement links TRBV7-2 to TRBJ2-7; no clear D gene. V dropped 8 bases and J dropped 4 bases, with 6 bases sitting between them. Per germline, CDR1 SGHTA and CDR2 FQGNSA. This CDR3 contains 10 residues. The CDR3 nucleotides read TGTGCCAGCGGCCCTTACGAGCAGTACTTC. It yields the protein CASGPYEQYF.

This clone appeared a few times. The rearrangement joins TRBV5-1 to TRBJ2-1; possibly TRBD2 for D (6 bases). Between the trimmed V and J ends, which lost 2 bases and 6 bases, there was a span of 12 bases. The CDR3 covers 14 residues. Germline V gene data show CDR1 as SGHRS and CDR2 as YFSETQ. CDR3 DNA: TGCGCCAGCAGCTTTTTACTGGGGGGCAATGAGCAGTTCTTC. Its protein product is CASSFLLGGNEQFF.

The chain links TRBV7-9 to TRBJ2-1; TRBD2 might be the D (6 bases). Germline V gene data show CDR1 as SEHNR and CDR2 as FQNEAQ (reference sequence). V dropped 5 bases and J dropped 15 bases, with 20 bases sitting between them. This CDR3 is 13 amino acids long. CDR3 sequence (DNA): TGTGCCAGCAGCCCCAAAGCCGGAGCCGGGGGGTTCTTC. This gives the protein CASSPKAGAGGFF. The whole variable domain, filled in from reference TRBV7-9 and TRBJ2-1, reads DTGVSQNPRHKITKRGQNVTFRCDPISEHNRLYWYRQTLGQGPEFLTYFQNEAQLEKSRLLSDRFSAERPKGSFSTLEIQRTEQGDSAMYLCASSPKAGAGGFFGPGTRLTVL.

The DNA of the CDR3 is TGTGCCAGCAGCCTTACAAACACCGGGGAGCTGTTTTTT. As protein: CASSLTNTGELFF. The chain uses TRBV9 and TRBJ2-2; D is unresolved. Trimming stripped 4 bases from V and 2 bases from J, with 6 bases between. The CDR3 has 13 amino acids. The germline V gene has CDR1 SGDLS and CDR2 YYNGEE.